Only a few counts were recorded for the clone carrying this T cell receptor beta chain. Germline lookup yields CDR1 MDHEN and CDR2 SYDVKM. The ends were cut back, 7 bases at V and 0 bases at J, with 13 bases in the middle. The CDR3 loop spans 16 amino acids. Through a sample-barcoded 5' primer and a J-beta primer mix, a second PCR was run for roughly 6 to 11 cycles. TCRdb ran MiXCR on the 5' RACE reads and lists one entry per CDR3 protein. The table includes some 1,500,000 distinct CDR3 sequences, approximately 43% detected once. These data belong to a study of blood T cells in healthy people across ages.

What was sequenced was blood. The V gene is TRBV28, the J gene TRBJ1-6; D unclear. This sequence was found in a woman under 30 in good health. Here the CDR3 reads CASTERRVSYNSPLHF. CDR3 nucleotides: TGTGCCAGCACCGAGCGAAGGGTCTCCTATAATTCACCCCTCCACTTT.